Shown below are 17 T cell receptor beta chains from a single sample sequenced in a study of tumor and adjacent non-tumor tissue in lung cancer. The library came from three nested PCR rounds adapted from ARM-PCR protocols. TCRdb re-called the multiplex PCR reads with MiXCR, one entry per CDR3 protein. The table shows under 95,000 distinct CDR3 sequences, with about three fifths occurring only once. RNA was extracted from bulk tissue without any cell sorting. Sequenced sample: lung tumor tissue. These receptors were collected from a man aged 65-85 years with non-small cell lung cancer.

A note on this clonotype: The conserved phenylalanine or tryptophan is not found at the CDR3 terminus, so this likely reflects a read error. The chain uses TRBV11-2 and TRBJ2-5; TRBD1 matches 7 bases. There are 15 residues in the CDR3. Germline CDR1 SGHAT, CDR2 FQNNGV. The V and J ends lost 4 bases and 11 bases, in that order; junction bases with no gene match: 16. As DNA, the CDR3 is TGTGCCAGCAGCTGGACCAGGACAGGCCAAGAGATACAGTACCTC. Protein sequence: CASSWTRTGQEIQYL.

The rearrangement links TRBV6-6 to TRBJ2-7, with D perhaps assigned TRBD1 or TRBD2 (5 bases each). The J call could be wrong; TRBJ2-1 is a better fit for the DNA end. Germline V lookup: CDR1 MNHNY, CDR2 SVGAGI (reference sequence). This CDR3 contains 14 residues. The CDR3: CASSLMGVIGEQFF. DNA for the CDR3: TGTGCCAGCAGTTTAATGGGGGTGATTGGGGAGCAGTTCTTC.

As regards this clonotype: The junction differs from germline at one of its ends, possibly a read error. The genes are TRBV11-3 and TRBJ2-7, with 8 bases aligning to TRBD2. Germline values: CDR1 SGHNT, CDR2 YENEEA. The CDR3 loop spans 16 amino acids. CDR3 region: CASCTRGGRTTYEHYF. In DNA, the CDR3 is TGTGCCAGCTGCACCCGTGGCGGGAGGACAACCTACGAGCACTACTTC.

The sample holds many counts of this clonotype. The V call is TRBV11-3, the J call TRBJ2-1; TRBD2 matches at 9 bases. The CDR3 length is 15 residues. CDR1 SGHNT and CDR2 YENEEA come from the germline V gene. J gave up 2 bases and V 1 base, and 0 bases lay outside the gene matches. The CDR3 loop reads CASSLGTSAYNEQFF. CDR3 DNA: TGTGCCAGCAGCTTAGGGACTAGCGCCTACAATGAGCAGTTCTTC.

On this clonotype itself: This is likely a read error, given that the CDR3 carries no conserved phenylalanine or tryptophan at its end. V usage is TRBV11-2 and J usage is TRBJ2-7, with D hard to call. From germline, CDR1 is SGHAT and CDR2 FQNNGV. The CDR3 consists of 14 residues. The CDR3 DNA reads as TGTGTCAGCAGCCCCCCCACAGTAAGAAACGAGCAGTACTTA. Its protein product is CVSSPPTVRNEQYL.

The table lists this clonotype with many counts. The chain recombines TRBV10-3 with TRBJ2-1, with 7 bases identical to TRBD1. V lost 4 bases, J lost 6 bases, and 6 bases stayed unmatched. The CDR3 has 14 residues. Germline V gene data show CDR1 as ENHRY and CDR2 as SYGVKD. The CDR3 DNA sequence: TGTGCCATCAGTGTTACAGGGGAAGGCAATGAGCAGTTCTTC. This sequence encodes CAISVTGEGNEQFF.

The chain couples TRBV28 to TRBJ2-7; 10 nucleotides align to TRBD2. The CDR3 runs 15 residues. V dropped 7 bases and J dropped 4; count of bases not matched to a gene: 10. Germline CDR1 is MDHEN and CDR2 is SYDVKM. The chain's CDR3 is CASTSQREGWYEQYF. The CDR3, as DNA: TGTGCCAGCACTTCACAGCGGGAGGGCTGGTACGAGCAGTACTTC.

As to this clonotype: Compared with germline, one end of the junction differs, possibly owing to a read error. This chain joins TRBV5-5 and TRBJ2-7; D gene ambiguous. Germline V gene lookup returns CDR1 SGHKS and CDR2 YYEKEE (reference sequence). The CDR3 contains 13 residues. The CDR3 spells CASSSPSSYGQYF. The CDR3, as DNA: TGTGCCAGCAGCTCCCCGAGCTCCTACGGGCAGTACTTC.

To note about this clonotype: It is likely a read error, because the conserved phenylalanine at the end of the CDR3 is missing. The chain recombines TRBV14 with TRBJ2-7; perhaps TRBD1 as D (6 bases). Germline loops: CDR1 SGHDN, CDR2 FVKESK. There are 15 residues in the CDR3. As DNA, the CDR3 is TGTGTCAGCAGCTCGTACCAGGGGAATCTGAACGAGCAGTACATC. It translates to CVSSSYQGNLNEQYI.

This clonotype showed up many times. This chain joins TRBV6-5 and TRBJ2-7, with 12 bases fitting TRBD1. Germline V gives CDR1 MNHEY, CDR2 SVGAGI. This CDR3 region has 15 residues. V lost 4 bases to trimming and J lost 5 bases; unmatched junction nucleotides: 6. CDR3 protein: CASSFAGTGGHEQYF. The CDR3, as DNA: TGTGCCAGCAGTTTCGCCGGGACAGGGGGCCACGAGCAGTACTTC.

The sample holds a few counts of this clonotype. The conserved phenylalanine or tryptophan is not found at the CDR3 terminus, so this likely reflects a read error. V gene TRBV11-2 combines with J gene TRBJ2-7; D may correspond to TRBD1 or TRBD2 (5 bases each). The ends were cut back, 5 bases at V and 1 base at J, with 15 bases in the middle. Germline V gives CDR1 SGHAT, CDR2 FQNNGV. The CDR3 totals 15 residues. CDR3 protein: CASSLSGPDSYEQYL. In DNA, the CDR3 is TGTGCCAGCAGCCTTTCGGGGCCAGATTCCTACGAGCAGTACTTA.

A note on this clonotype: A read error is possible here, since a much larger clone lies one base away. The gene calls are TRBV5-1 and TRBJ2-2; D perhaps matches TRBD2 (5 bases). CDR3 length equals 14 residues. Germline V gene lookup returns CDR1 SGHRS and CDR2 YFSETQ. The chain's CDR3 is CACREGGNTGELFF. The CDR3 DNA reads TGCGCCTGCAGAGAGGGCGGGAACACCGGGGAGCTGTTTTTT.

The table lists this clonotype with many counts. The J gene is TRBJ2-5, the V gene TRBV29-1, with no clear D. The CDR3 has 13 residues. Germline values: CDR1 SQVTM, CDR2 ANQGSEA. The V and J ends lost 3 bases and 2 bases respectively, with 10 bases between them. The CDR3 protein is CSVDARLQETQYF. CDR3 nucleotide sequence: TGCAGCGTTGACGCCCGGCTACAAGAGACCCAGTACTTC.

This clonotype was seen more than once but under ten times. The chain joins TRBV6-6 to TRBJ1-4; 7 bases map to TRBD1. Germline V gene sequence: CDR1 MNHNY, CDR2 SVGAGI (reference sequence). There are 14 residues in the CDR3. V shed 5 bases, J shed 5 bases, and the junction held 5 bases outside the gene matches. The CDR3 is CASSRGQENEKLFF. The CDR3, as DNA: TGTGCCAGCAGTCGTGGACAGGAAAATGAAAAACTGTTTTTT.

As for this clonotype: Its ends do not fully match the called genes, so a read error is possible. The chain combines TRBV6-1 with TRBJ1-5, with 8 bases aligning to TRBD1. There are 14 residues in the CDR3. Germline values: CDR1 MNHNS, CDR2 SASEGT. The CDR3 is CASSGQGRGQPRHF. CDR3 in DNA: TGTGCCAGCAGTGGACAAGGCAGGGGGCAGCCCCGGCATTTT.

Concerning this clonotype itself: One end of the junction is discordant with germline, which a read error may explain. The DNA for the CDR3 is TGCAATGCTAGCAAACGGCCGGGCAGTACCGGGGAGCTGTTTTTT. It translates to CNASKRPGSTGELFF. The rearrangement links TRBV20-1 to TRBJ2-2, with D possibly TRBD2 on 5 matching bases. The CDR3 totals 15 residues. Germline V gene lookup returns CDR1 DFQATT and CDR2 SNEGSKA (reference sequence).

CDR3 sequence: CASPGLAGPLSTDTQYF. The CDR3 nucleotides are TGTGCCAGCCCTGGACTAGCGGGGCCCTTGAGCACAGATACGCAGTATTTT. The chain carries TRBV11-2 and TRBJ2-3; 12 positions match TRBD2. Looked up from germline, CDR1 is SGHAT and CDR2 is FQNNGV. CDR3 length equals 17 residues. J gave up 0 bases and V 8 bases, and 9 bases lay outside the gene matches. Full variable domain (remainder filled in from reference TRBV11-2 and TRBJ2-3): EAGVAQSPRYKIIEKRQSVAFWCNPISGHATLYWYQQILGQGPKLLIQFQNNGVVDDSQLPKDRFSAERLKGVDSTLKIQPAKLEDSAVYLCASPGLAGPLSTDTQYFGPGTRLTVL.